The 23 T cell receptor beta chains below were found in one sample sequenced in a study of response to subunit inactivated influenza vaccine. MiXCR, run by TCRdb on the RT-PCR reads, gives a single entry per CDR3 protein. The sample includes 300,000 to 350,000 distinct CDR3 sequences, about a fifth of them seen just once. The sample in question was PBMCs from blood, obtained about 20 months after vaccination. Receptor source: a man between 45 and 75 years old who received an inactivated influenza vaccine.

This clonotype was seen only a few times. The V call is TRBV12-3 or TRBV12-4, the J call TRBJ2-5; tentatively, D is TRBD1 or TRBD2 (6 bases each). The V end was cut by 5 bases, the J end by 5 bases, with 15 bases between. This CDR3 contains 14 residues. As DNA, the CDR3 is TGTGCCAGCAGTCCCACGGGGGCCTGGGAGACCCAGTACTTC. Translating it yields CASSPTGAWETQYF.

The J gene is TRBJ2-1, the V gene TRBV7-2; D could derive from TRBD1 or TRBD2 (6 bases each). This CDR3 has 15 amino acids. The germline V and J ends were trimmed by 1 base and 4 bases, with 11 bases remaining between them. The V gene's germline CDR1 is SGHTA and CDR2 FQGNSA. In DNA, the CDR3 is TGTGCCAGCAGCTTAGTCGGGGGCTTATACAATGAGCAGTTCTTC. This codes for CASSLVGGLYNEQFF. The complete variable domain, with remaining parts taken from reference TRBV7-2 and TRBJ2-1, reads GAGVSQSPSNKVTEKGKDVELRCDPISGHTALYWYRQSLGQGLEFLIYFQGNSAPDKSGLPSDRFSAERTGGSVSTLTIQRTQQEDSAVYLCASSLVGGLYNEQFFGPGTRLTVL.

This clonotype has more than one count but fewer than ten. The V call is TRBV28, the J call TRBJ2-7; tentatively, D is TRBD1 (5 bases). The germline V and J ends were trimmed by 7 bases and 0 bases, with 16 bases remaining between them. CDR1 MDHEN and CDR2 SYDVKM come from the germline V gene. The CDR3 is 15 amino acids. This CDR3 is CASKDRDLSSYEQYF. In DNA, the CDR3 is TGTGCCAGCAAAGACAGAGATTTAAGCTCCTACGAGCAGTACTTC.

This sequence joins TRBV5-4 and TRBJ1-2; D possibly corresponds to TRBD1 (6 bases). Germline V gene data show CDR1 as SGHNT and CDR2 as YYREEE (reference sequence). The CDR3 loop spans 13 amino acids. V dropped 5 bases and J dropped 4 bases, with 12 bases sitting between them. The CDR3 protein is CASSADRTYGYTF. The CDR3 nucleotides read TGTGCCAGCAGTGCCGACAGGACCTATGGCTACACCTTC.

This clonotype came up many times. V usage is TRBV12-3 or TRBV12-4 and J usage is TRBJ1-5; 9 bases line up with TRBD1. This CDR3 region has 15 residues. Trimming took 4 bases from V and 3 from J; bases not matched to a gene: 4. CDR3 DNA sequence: TGTGCCAGCAGTTACGGGGACAGGGACAATCAGCCCCAGCATTTT. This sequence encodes CASSYGDRDNQPQHF.

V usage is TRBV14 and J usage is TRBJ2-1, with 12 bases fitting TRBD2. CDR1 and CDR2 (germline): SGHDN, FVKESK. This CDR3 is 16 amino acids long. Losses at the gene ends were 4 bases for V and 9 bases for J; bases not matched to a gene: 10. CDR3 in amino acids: CASSRGLAGNLGEQFF. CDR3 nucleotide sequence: TGTGCCAGCAGCCGCGGACTAGCGGGGAATCTGGGTGAGCAGTTCTTC. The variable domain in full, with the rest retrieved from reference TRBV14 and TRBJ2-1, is EAGVTQFPSHSVIEKGQTVTLRCDPISGHDNLYWYRRVMGKEIKFLLHFVKESKQDESGMPNNRFLAERTGGTYSTLKVQPAELEDSGVYFCASSRGLAGNLGEQFFGPGTRLTVL.

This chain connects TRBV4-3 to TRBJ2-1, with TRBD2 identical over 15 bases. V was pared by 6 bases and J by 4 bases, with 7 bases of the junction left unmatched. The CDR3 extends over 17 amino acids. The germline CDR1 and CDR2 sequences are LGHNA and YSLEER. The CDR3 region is CASSRTSGGATYNEQFF. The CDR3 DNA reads TGCGCCAGCAGTAGGACTAGCGGGGGGGCCACGTACAATGAGCAGTTCTTC.

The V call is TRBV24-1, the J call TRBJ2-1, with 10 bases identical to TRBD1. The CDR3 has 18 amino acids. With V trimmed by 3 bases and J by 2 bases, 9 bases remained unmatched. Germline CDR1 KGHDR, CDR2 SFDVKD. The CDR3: CATSDQSFGTGAYNEQFF. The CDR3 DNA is TGTGCCACCAGTGATCAAAGCTTCGGGACAGGGGCCTACAATGAGCAGTTCTTC.

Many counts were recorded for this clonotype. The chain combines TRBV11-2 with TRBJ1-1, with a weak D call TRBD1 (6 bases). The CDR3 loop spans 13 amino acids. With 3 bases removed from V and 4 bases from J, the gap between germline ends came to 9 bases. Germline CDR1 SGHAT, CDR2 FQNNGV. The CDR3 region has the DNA TGTGCCAGCAGCTTTACAGGGATCACTGAAGCTTTCTTT. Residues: CASSFTGITEAFF.

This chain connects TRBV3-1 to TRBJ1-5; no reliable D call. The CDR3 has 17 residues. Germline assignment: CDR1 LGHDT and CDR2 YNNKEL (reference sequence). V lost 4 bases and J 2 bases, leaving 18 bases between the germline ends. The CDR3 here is CASSPQQLGRGNQPQHF. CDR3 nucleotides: TGTGCCAGCAGCCCCCAACAACTAGGACGGGGCAATCAGCCCCAGCATTTT.

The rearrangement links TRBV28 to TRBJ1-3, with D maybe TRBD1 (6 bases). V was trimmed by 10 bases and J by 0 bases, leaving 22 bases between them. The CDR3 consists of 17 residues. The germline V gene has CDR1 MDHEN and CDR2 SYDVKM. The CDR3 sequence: CATLLTGSKGSGNTIYF. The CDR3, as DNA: TGTGCCACCCTTTTGACAGGTTCCAAAGGCTCTGGAAACACCATATATTTT.

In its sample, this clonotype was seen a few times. Here the CDR3 DNA reads TGTGCCAGCAGTTACGGTCGGCTCTCTGGAAACACCATATATTTT. Translation gives CASSYGRLSGNTIYF. The chain links TRBV6-5 to TRBJ1-3; D is ambiguous. V lost 2 bases to trimming and J lost 0 bases, with 8 bases between them. Germline V CDR1 and CDR2: MNHEY, SVGAGI. The CDR3 sequence is 15 residues long.

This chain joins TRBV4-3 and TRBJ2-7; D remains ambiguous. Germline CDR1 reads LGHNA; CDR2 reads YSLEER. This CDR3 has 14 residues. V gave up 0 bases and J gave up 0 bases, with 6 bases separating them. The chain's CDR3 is CASSQDRYSYEQYF. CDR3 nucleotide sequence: TGCGCCAGCAGCCAAGACCGTTACTCCTACGAGCAGTACTTC.

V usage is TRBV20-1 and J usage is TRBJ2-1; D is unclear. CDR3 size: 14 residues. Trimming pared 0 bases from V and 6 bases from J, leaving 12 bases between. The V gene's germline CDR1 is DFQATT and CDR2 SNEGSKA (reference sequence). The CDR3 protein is CSARDGYFSNEQFF. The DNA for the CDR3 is TGCAGTGCTAGAGATGGCTACTTCTCCAATGAGCAGTTCTTC.

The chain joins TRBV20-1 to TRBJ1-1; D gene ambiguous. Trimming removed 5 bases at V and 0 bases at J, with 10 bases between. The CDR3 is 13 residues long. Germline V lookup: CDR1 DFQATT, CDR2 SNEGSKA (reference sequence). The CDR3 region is CSAPTMVNTEAFF. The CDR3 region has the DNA TGCAGTGCTCCGACGATGGTGAACACTGAAGCTTTCTTT.

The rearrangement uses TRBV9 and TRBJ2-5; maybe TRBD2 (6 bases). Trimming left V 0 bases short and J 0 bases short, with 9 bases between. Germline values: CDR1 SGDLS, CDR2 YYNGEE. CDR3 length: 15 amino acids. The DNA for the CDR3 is TGTGCCAGCAGCGTAGCGGGAGTAAACCAAGAGACCCAGTACTTC. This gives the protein CASSVAGVNQETQYF.

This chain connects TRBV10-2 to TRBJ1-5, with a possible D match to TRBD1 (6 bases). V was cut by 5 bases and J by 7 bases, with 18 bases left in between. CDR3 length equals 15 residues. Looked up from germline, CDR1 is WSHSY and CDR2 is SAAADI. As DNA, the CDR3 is TGCGCCAGCAGTTCGAATGGGGGGCAAGGGCAGCCCCAGCATTTT. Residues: CASSSNGGQGQPQHF.

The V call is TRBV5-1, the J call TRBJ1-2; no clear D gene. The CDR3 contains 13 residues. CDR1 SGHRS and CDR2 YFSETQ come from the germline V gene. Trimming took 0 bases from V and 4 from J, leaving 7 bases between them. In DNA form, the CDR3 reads TGCGCCAGCAGCTTGGCCCAACGCTATGGCTACACCTTC. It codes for CASSLAQRYGYTF.

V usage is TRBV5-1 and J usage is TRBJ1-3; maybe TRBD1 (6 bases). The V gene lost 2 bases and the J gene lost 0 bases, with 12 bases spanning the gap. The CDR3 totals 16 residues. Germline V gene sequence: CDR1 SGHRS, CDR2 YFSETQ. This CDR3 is CASSLGTGFSGNTIYF. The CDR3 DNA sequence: TGCGCCAGCAGCTTAGGTACAGGGTTCTCTGGAAACACCATATATTTT.

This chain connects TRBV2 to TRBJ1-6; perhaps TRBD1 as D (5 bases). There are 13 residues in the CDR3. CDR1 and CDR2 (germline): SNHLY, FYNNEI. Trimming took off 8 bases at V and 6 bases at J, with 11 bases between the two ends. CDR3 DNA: TGTGCCAGCCAGGGACTGCTTAATTCACCCCTCCACTTT. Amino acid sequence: CASQGLLNSPLHF.

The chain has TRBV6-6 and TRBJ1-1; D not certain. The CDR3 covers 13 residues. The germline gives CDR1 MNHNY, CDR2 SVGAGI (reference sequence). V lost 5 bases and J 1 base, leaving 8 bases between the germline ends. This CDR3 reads CASSNTQNTEAFF. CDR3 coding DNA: TGTGCCAGCAGTAATACACAGAACACTGAAGCTTTCTTT.

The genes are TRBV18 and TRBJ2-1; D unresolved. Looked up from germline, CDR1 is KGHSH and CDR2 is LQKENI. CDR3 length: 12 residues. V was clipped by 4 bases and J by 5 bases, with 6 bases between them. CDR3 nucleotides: TGTGCCAGCTCACGTAGCAACAATGAGCAGTTCTTC. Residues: CASSRSNNEQFF.

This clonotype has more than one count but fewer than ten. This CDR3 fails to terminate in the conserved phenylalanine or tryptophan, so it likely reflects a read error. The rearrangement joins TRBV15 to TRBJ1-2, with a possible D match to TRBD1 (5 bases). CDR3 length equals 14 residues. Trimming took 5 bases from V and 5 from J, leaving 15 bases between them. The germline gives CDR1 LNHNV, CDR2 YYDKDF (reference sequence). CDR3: CATSLTAQGYGYTI. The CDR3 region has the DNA TGTGCCACCAGCCTAACCGCTCAGGGTTATGGCTACACCATC.